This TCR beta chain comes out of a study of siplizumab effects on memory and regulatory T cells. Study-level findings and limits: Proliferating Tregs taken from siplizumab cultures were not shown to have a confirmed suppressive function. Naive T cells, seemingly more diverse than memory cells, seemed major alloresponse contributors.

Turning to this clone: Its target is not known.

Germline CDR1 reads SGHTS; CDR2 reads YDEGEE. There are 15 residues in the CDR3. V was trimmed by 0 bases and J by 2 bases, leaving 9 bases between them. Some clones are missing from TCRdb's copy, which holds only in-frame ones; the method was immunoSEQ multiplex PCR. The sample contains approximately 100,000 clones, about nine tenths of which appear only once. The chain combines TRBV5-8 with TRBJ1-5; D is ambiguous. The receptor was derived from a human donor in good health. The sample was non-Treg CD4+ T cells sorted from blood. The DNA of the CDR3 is TGTGCCAGCAGCTTGGGAGAATTCGGCAATCAGCCCCAGCATTTT. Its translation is CASSLGEFGNQPQHF.